The 25 T cell receptor beta chains reported below all come from one sample, sequenced in a study of T cell repertoires in cytomegalovirus infection. TCRdb called the reads again in MiXCR, with one record for every CDR3 protein. The table records fewer than 550,000 distinct CDR3 sequences, approximately 31% of them present only once. Sequenced input: PBMCs. The receptors come from a human donor in good health (CMV status not recorded). Some clones in this sample may be carry-over from other donors' samples.

The chain links TRBV14 to TRBJ2-3, with 9 bases lining up with TRBD2. The CDR3 has 15 amino acids. Germline CDR1 is SGHDN and CDR2 is FVKESK. V lost 5 bases, J lost 4 bases, and 7 bases stayed unmatched. The CDR3 loop reads CASSFQRGAPDTQYF. CDR3 nucleotides: TGTGCCAGCAGCTTTCAGCGGGGGGCCCCAGATACGCAGTATTTT.

Only a few counts were recorded for this clonotype. J is TRBJ2-3 and V is TRBV6-6, with 13 bases fitting TRBD2. Germline V lookup: CDR1 MNHNY, CDR2 SVGAGI (reference sequence). V shed 6 bases, J shed 0 bases, and the junction held 9 bases outside the gene matches. The CDR3 contains 18 residues. The CDR3 reads CASRRGLAGAHSTDTQYF. In DNA form, the CDR3 reads TGTGCCAGCAGGCGCGGACTAGCGGGGGCCCATAGCACAGATACGCAGTATTTT.

This clonotype appeared many times. The chain uses TRBV12-3 or TRBV12-4 and TRBJ2-5; TRBD2 matches 7 bases. Losses at the gene ends were 2 bases for V and 1 base for J; bases not matched to a gene: 10. The CDR3 length is 17 residues. In DNA, the CDR3 is TGTGCCAGCAGTTTACTGGGGGAGCGGGGACGCCAAGAGACCCAGTACTTC. Protein sequence: CASSLLGERGRQETQYF.

The chain employs TRBV7-2 and TRBJ1-1; D gene unclear. The CDR3 loop spans 17 amino acids. V lost 0 bases and J 1 base, leaving 15 bases between the germline ends. Germline loops: CDR1 SGHTA, CDR2 FQGNSA. The CDR3 loop is CASSLARMALGNTEAFF. The CDR3 DNA reads TGTGCCAGCAGCTTAGCGCGTATGGCGTTAGGGAACACTGAAGCTTTCTTT.

This clonotype was picked up a small number of times. The chain uses TRBV2 and TRBJ1-2; D is perhaps TRBD1 (6 bases). The CDR3 has 14 amino acids. Germline V gene lookup returns CDR1 SNHLY and CDR2 FYNNEI. The V end was cut by 7 bases, the J end by 7 bases, with 19 bases between. The CDR3 DNA follows: TGTGCCAGCATTGGGACACTCTCGTTCTCTGGCTACACCTTC. Its protein product is CASIGTLSFSGYTF.

The chain couples TRBV3-1 to TRBJ2-4; the D gene is possibly TRBD2 (6 bases). Germline V gene data show CDR1 as LGHDT and CDR2 as YNNKEL (reference sequence). V was pared by 4 bases and J by 6 bases, with 16 bases between. This CDR3 region has 15 residues. CDR3 DNA sequence: TGTGCCAGCAGCCTTCGGGGTGGTAGCGGAAACATTCAGTACTTC. Its protein is CASSLRGGSGNIQYF.

The V and J genes are TRBV7-9 and TRBJ2-7, with D possibly matching TRBD1 (5 bases). This CDR3 contains 14 residues. Germline V CDR1 and CDR2: SEHNR, FQNEAQ (reference sequence). Trimming stripped 4 bases from V and 5 bases from J, with 15 bases between. The CDR3 sequence: CASSSPRQGHEQYF. In DNA form, the CDR3 reads TGTGCCAGCAGCTCTCCTCGCCAGGGCCACGAGCAGTACTTC.

This clonotype was observed a handful of times. CDR3 region: CASSQEAGGGTEAFF. The CDR3 coding sequence is TGCGCCAGCAGCCAAGAGGCGGGCGGGGGGACTGAAGCTTTCTTT. The rearrangement uses TRBV4-1 and TRBJ1-1, with a tentative D call TRBD1 (5 bases). CDR3 length: 15 residues. Per germline, CDR1 MGHRA and CDR2 YSYEKL. V was shortened by 0 bases and J by 5 bases, with 13 bases between the two germline ends.

This chain connects TRBV2 to TRBJ2-7; the D call may be TRBD1 or TRBD2 (5 bases each). CDR1 SNHLY and CDR2 FYNNEI come from the germline V gene. The CDR3 is 14 amino acids. The V gene lost 8 bases and the J gene lost 5 bases, with 19 bases spanning the gap. CDR3 DNA: TGTGCCAGCGTTAGAACGGGACGGCCAGACGAGCAGTACTTC. It encodes CASVRTGRPDEQYF.

In this sample, this clonotype turned up once. This chain links TRBV24-1 with TRBJ1-2; weak D call: TRBD1 (6 bases). V lost 4 bases, J lost 13 bases, and 21 bases lay in between. CDR3 length: 14 amino acids. CDR1 and CDR2 (germline): KGHDR, SFDVKD. In DNA, the CDR3 is TGTGCCACCAGTGACAACCGGGACACCTATGTCTTCACCTTC. It translates to CATSDNRDTYVFTF.

This clonotype has ten or more counts. The chain is built from TRBV19 and TRBJ1-1, with D unclear. Trimming cost V 10 bases and J 6 bases, with 24 bases left between them. This CDR3 comprises 15 residues. Per germline, CDR1 LNHDA and CDR2 SQIVND (reference sequence). CDR3 region: CATSGRREAVAEAFF. Written as DNA, the CDR3 is TGTGCCACCTCAGGACGCCGCGAGGCGGTGGCTGAAGCTTTCTTT. Full variable domain (missing parts from reference TRBV19 and TRBJ1-1): DGGITQSPKYLFRKEGQNVTLSCEQNLNHDAMYWYRQDPGQGLRLIYYSQIVNDFQKGDIAEGYSVSREKKESFPLTVTSAQKNPTAFYLCATSGRREAVAEAFFGQGTRLTVV.

In this sample, this clonotype turned up a few times. The chain uses TRBV10-3 and TRBJ2-5; 8 bases are shared with TRBD2. CDR1 is ENHRY, CDR2 SYGVKD, per germline. With V trimmed by 4 bases and J by 1 base, 11 bases remained unmatched. This CDR3 spans 17 amino acids. The CDR3 sequence is CAISGGRAGETQETQYF. The CDR3 nucleotides are TGTGCCATCAGTGGGGGTCGAGCGGGGGAGACCCAAGAGACCCAGTACTTC.

This clonotype has more than one count but fewer than ten. V and J are TRBV15 and TRBJ2-7; D is unresolved. Trimming left V 1 base short and J 1 base short, with 5 bases between. This CDR3 comprises 13 residues. CDR1 is LNHNV, CDR2 YYDKDF, per germline (reference sequence). CDR3 bases: TGTGCCACCAGCAGAGGCAAATCCTACGAGCAGTACTTC. Its protein is CATSRGKSYEQYF.

About this clonotype itself: No conserved phenylalanine or tryptophan is present at the end of the CDR3, so a read error is the likely explanation. The limits of the CDR3 on the DNA are not certain, so only TCRdb's listed CDR3 is given. The V call is TRBV4-2, the J call TRBJ1-2; the table's D call, TRBD1, has no DNA check behind it. The CDR3 adds up to 15 amino acids, both ends counted. Looked up from germline, CDR1 is LGHNA and CDR2 is YNFKEQ. The CDR3 is CASSEAVGGGEGYTL.

This chain links TRBV5-4 with TRBJ2-1; 9 nucleotides align to TRBD2. Germline V CDR1 and CDR2: SGHNT, YYREEE (reference sequence). The CDR3 consists of 17 residues. J was trimmed by 1 base and V by 3 bases; bases with no gene match: 8. In DNA, the CDR3 is TGTGCCAGCAGCTCCGGGGGCGGGGGGGTTTCCTACAATGAGCAGTTCTTC. Its translation is CASSSGGGGVSYNEQFF.

As DNA, the CDR3 is TGTGCCACCGCAAGGCAGGGCCAAGAGACCCAGTACTTC. Protein sequence: CATARQGQETQYF. V gene TRBV24-1 combines with J gene TRBJ2-5, with a weak D call TRBD1 (5 bases). V lost 9 bases to trimming and J lost 1 base, with 11 bases between them. This CDR3 has 13 residues. Germline V gene sequence: CDR1 KGHDR, CDR2 SFDVKD.

The chain links TRBV6-1 to TRBJ1-1; D is unresolved. The germline V and J ends were trimmed by 2 bases and 3 bases, with 13 bases remaining between them. From germline, CDR1 is MNHNS and CDR2 SASEGT. This CDR3 contains 15 residues. The CDR3 region has the DNA TGTGCCAGCAGTGAACCCGACGGGGTGGACACTGAAGCTTTCTTT. Translation: CASSEPDGVDTEAFF.

This clonotype was recorded a few times. The chain links TRBV7-9 to TRBJ1-2; D not certain. The CDR3 contains 14 residues. Per germline, CDR1 SEHNR and CDR2 FQNEAQ (reference sequence). V shed 3 bases and J shed 2 bases, with 10 bases lying between them. CDR3 loop: CASSLDVSNYGYTF. CDR3 nucleotide sequence: TGTGCCAGCAGCTTGGATGTGAGCAACTATGGCTACACCTTC.

The chain employs TRBV5-4 and TRBJ1-2; 7 nucleotides line up with TRBD1. There are 17 residues in the CDR3. V lost 4 bases to trimming and J lost 8 bases; unmatched junction nucleotides: 20. Germline lookup yields CDR1 SGHNT and CDR2 YYREEE (reference sequence). CDR3 protein: CASSLPVGQMGLDGYTF. CDR3 in DNA: TGTGCCAGCAGCCTCCCCGTGGGACAGATGGGATTGGACGGCTACACCTTC. The variable domain in full, with the rest retrieved from reference TRBV5-4 and TRBJ1-2, is ETGVTQSPTHLIKTRGQQVTLRCSSQSGHNTVSWYQQALGQGPQFIFQYYREEENGRGNFPPRFSGLQFPNYSSELNVNALELDDSALYLCASSLPVGQMGLDGYTFGSGTRLTVV.

A remark on this clonotype: Mismatch with germline at one junction end may stem from a read error. V is TRBV28 and J is TRBJ1-5, with 9 positions matching TRBD1. The CDR3 loop spans 15 amino acids. Germline V gene sequence: CDR1 MDHEN, CDR2 SYDVKM. The CDR3 coding sequence is TGTGCCAGCAGTTTACTACAGGGGGCAAATCAGCCCCAGAATTTT. It yields the protein CASSLLQGANQPQNF.

The chain carries TRBV29-1 and TRBJ1-2; D not certain. Germline-derived CDR1 and CDR2 are SQVTM and ANQGSEA. The CDR3 sequence is 11 residues long. V was clipped by 6 bases and J by 5 bases, with 10 bases between them. CDR3 DNA: TGCAGCGTCCATGACACGTATGGCTACACCTTC. Protein sequence: CSVHDTYGYTF.

The genes are TRBV20-1 and TRBJ2-5, with D hard to call. Trimming removed 0 bases at V and 5 bases at J, with 10 bases between. Germline V CDR1 and CDR2: DFQATT, SNEGSKA (reference sequence). The CDR3 is 13 amino acids. The CDR3 reads CSARDLVGETQYF. The CDR3 DNA reads TGCAGTGCTAGAGATTTGGTTGGGGAGACCCAGTACTTC.

The chain is built from TRBV7-9 and TRBJ2-5; 11 nucleotides agree with TRBD1. Germline V lookup: CDR1 SEHNR, CDR2 FQNEAQ (reference sequence). The CDR3 contains 15 residues. The trim removed 7 bases at V and 2 bases at J, leaving 6 bases unmatched. The CDR3 loop is CASNLRDRGQETQYF. The CDR3 DNA reads as TGTGCCAGCAACCTCCGGGACAGGGGGCAAGAGACCCAGTACTTC.

A note on this clonotype: Germline is not matched at one junction end, which may reflect a read error. The chain joins TRBV6-1 to TRBJ1-2, with no clear D. The CDR3 is 14 amino acids. The germline V gene has CDR1 MNHNS and CDR2 SASEGT. CDR3: CASSEGHRVYVYTF. Here the CDR3 DNA reads TGTGCCAGCAGTGAAGGACACAGAGTCTATGTCTACACCTTC.

This chain joins TRBV7-2 and TRBJ1-5; 12 bases agree with TRBD1. CDR1 SGHTA and CDR2 FQGNSA come from the germline V gene. With 5 bases clipped from V and 2 bases from J, the junction kept 10 bases outside the gene matches. This CDR3 comprises 18 residues. In DNA form, the CDR3 reads TGTGCCAGCAGCCCGGGGGGACAGGGGGCAGTAGGCAATCAGCCCCAGCATTTT. Protein: CASSPGGQGAVGNQPQHF.